The clone carrying this T cell receptor beta chain has at least ten counts. Its specificity is unknown. The sample belongs to a study of T cells after yellow fever vaccination. Study in general: Some fractions had low cell numbers, and these were prepared with SMART-Seq v4 Ultra Low Input. Study-wide results and caveats: Any FACS-sorted repertoire could hold abundant clonotypes that contaminate it from the bulk population.

As TCR cDNA was made by 5'RACE template switching, a universal primer site and UMIs were added. TCRdb independently ran MiXCR on the 5' RACE reads; one entry per CDR3 protein. The sample comprises 300,000 to 400,000 distinct CDR3 sequences, about 4% of which are singletons, and roughly 24% rests with the top ten. The starting material was PBMCs, obtained 5 days after the yellow fever booster vaccination. The sequence derives from a man between 18 and 35 years old who received the YFV17D yellow fever vaccine.

CDR3 sequence reads: CASSGGQNTYLPNEQFF. The CDR3 nucleotides read TGCGCCAGCAGCGGCGGACAGAACACATACCTCCCCAATGAGCAGTTCTTC. The gene calls are TRBV5-1 and TRBJ2-1; tentative D call: TRBD1 (6 bases). Trimming left V 4 bases short and J 6 bases short, with 23 bases between. Germline assignment: CDR1 SGHRS and CDR2 YFSETQ. This CDR3 is built from 17 residues.